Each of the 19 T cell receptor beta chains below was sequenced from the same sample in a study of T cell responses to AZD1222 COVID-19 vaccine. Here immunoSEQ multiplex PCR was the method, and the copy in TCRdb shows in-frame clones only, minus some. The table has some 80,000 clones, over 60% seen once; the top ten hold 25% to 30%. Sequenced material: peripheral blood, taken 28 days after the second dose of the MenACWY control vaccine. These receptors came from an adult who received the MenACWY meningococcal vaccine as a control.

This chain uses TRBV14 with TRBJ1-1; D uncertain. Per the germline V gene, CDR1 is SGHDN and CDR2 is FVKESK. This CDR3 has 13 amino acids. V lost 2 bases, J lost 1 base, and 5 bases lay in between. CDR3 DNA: TGTGCCAGCAGCCAACGGGGGAACACTGAAGCTTTCTTT. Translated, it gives CASSQRGNTEAFF.

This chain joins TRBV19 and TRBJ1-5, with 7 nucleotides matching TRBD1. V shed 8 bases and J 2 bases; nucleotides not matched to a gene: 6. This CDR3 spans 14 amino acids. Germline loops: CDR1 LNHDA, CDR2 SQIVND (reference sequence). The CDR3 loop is CASGGTVGNQPQHF. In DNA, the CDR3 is TGTGCCAGTGGGGGGACAGTAGGCAATCAGCCCCAGCATTTT.

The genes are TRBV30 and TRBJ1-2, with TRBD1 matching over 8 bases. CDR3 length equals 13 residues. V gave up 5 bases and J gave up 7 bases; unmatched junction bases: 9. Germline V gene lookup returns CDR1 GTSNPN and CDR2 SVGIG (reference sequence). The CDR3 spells CAWYPDRGGGYTF. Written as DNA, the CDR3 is TGTGCCTGGTATCCCGACAGGGGCGGTGGCTACACCTTC. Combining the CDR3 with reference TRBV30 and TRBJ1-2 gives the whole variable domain SQTIHQWPATLVQPVGSPLSLECTVEGTSNPNLYWYRQAAGRGLQLLFYSVGIGQISSEVPQNLSASRPQDRQFILSSKKLLLSDSGFYLCAWYPDRGGGYTFGSGTRLTVV.

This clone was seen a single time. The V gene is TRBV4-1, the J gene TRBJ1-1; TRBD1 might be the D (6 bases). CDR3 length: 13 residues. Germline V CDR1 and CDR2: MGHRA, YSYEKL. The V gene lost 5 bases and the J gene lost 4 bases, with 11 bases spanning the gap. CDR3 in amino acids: CASSSRGGTEAFF. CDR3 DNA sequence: TGCGCCAGCAGCAGCAGGGGTGGCACTGAAGCTTTCTTT.

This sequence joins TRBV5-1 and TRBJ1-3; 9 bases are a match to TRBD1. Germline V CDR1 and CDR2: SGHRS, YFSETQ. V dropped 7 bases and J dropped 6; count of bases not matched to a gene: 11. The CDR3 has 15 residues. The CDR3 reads CASAEGTGRQNTIYF. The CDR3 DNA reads TGCGCCAGCGCCGAGGGGACAGGGAGGCAAAACACCATATATTTT.

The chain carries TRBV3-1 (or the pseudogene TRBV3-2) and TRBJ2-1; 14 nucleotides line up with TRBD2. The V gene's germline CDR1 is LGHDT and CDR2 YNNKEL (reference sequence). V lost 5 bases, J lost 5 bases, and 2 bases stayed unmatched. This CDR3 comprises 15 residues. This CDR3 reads CASSTTSGGDNEQFF. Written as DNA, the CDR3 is TGTGCCAGCAGCACGACTAGCGGGGGGGACAATGAGCAGTTCTTC.

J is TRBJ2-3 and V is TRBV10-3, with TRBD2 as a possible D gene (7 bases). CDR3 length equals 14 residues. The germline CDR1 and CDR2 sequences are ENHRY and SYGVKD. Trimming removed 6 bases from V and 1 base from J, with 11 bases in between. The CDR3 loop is CAIRGGQGTDTQYF. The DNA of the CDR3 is TGTGCCATCAGGGGGGGGCAAGGCACAGATACGCAGTATTTT.

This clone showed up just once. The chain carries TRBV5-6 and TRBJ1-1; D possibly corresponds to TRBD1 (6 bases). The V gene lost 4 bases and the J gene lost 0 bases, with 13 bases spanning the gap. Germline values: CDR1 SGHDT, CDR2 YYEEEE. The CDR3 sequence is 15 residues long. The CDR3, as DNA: TGTGCCAGCAGCCCCAGACAGGACTTGAACACTGAAGCTTTCTTT. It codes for CASSPRQDLNTEAFF.

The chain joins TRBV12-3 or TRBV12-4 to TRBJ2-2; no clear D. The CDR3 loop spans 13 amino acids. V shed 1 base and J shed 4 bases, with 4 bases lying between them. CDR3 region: CASSLGGTGELFF. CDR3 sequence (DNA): TGTGCCAGCAGTTTAGGAGGCACCGGGGAGCTGTTTTTT.

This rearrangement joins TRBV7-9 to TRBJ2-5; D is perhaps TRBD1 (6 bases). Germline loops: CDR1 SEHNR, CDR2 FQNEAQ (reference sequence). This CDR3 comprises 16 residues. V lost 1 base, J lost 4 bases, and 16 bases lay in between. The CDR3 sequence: CASSLDRGQFGETQYF. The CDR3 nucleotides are TGTGCCAGCAGCTTAGATCGGGGACAATTCGGAGAGACCCAGTACTTC.

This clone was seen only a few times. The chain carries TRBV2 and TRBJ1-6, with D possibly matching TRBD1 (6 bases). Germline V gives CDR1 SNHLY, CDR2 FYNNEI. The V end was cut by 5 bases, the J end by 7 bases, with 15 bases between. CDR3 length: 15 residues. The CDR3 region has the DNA TGTGCCAGCAGTAAGGTGAGGGGGTTCAATTCACCCCTCCACTTT. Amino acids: CASSKVRGFNSPLHF.

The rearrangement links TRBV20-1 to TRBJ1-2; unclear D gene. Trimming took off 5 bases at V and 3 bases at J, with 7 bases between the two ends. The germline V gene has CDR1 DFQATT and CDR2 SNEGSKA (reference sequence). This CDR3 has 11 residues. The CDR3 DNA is TGCAGTGCTTCCCGGGACTATGGCTACACCTTC. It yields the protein CSASRDYGYTF.

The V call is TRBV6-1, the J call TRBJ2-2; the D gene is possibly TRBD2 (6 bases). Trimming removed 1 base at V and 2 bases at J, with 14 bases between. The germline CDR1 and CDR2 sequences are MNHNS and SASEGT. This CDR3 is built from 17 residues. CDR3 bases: TGTGCCAGCAGTGAAGTCCACGGAGGGATTAACACCGGGGAGCTGTTTTTT. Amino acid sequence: CASSEVHGGINTGELFF.

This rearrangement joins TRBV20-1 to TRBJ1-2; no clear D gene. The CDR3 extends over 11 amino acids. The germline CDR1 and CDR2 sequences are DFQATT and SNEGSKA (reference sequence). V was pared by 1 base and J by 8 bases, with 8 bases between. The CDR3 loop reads CSARVTGGYTF. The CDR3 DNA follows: TGCAGTGCTAGAGTTACGGGGGGCTACACCTTC.

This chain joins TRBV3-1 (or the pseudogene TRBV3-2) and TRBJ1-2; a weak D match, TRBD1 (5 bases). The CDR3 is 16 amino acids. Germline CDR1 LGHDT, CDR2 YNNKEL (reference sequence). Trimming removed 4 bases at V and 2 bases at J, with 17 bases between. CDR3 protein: CASSPGSLGTNYGYTF. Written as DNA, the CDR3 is TGTGCCAGCAGCCCAGGGAGCTTGGGGACGAACTATGGCTACACCTTC.

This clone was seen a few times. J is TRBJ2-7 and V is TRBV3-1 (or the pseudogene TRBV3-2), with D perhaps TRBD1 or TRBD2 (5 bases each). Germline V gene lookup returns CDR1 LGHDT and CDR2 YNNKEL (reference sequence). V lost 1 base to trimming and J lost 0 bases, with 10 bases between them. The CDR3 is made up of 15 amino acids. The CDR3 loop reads CASSQVPGGSYEQYF. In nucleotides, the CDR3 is TGTGCCAGCAGCCAAGTTCCTGGGGGCTCCTACGAGCAGTACTTC.

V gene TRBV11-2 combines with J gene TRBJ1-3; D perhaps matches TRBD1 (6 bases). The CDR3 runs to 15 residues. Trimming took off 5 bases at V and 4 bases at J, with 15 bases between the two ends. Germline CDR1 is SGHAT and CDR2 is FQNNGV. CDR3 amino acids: CASSRQGIIGNTIYF. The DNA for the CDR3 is TGTGCCAGCAGCCGTCAGGGGATTATAGGAAACACCATATATTTT.

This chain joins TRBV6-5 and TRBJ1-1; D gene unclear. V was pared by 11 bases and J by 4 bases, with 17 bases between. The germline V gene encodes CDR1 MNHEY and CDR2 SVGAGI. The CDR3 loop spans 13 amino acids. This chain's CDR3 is CACSYTPGTEAFF. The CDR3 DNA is TGTGCCTGCTCCTACACCCCCGGCACTGAAGCTTTCTTT.

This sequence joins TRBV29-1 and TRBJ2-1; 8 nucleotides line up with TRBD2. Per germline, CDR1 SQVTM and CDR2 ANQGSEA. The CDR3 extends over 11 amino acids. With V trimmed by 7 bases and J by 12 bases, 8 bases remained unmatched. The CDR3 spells CSGDRGGWQFF. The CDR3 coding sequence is TGCAGCGGGGACCGGGGGGGATGGCAGTTCTTC.